This T cell receptor (beta chain) appears in the sequencing data of a study of early T cells in non-severe SARS-CoV-2 infection. This clonotype has more than one count but fewer than ten. With 3 bases clipped from V and 7 bases from J, the junction kept 13 bases outside the gene matches. This CDR3 is built from 17 residues. Germline V gene data show CDR1 as SGDLS and CDR2 as YYNGEE. Attached unique molecular identifiers marked individual cDNA molecules. TCRdb ran MiXCR on the 5' RACE reads and lists one entry per CDR3 protein. The table lists tens of thousands of distinct CDR3 sequences, approximately 9% of them singletons.

V usage is TRBV9 and J usage is TRBJ2-1; 10 nucleotides match TRBD2. The sequences come from whole blood, collected at baseline. This TCR was sampled from an adult who was a healthcare worker with PCR-confirmed SARS-CoV-2 infection or an uninfected control (not recorded which). CDR3: CASSANPSGLAANEQFF. DNA of the CDR3: TGTGCCAGCAGCGCGAACCCCTCAGGACTAGCGGCAAATGAGCAGTTCTTC.